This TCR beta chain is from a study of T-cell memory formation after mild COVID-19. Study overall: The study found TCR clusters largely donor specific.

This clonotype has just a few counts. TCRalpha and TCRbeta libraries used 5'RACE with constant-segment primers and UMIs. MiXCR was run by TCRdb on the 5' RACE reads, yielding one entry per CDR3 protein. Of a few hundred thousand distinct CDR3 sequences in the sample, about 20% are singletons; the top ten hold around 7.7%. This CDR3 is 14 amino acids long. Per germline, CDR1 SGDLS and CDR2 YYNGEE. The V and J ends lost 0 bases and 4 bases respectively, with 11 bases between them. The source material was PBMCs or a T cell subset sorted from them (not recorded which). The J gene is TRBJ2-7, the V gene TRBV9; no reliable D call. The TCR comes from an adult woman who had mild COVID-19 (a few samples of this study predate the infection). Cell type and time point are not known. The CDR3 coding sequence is TGTGCCAGCAGCGTAGGGATTTCAACTTACGAGCAGTACTTC. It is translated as CASSVGISTYEQYF.